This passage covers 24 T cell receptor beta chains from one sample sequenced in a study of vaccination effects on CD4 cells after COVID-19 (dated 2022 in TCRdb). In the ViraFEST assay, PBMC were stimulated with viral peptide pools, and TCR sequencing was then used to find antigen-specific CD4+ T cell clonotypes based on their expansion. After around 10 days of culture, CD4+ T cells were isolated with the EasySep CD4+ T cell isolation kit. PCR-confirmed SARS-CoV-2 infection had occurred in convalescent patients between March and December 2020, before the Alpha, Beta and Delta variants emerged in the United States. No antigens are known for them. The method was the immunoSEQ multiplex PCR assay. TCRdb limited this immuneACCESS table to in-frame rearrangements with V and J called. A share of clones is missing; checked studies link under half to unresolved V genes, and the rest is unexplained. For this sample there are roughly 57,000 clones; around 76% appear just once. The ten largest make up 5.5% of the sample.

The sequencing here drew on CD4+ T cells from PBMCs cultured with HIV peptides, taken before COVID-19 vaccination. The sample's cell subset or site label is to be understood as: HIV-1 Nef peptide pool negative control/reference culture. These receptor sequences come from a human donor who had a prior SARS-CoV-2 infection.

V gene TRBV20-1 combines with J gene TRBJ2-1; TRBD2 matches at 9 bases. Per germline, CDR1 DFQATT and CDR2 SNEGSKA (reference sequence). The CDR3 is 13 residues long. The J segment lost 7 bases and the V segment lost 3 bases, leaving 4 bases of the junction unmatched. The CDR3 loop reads CSASPSGKNEQFF. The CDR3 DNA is TGCAGTGCTAGTCCTAGCGGGAAAAATGAGCAGTTCTTC.

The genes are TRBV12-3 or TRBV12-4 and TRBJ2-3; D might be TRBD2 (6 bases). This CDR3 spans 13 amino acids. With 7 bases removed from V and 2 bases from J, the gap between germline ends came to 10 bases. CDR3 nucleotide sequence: TGTGCCAGCACCCCGGGACTCACAGATACGCAGTATTTT. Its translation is CASTPGLTDTQYF.

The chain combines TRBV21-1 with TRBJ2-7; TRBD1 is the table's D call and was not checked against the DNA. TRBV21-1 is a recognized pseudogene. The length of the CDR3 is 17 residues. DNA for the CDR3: TGTGCCAGCAGCAAAGAGAGCAGGACACCACTTTACTACGAGCAGTACTTC. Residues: CASSKESRTPLYYEQYF.

The CDR3 loop is CASSSLVSLGQPQHF. The CDR3, as DNA: TGTGCCAGCAGCTCACTCGTCAGTTTGGGTCAGCCCCAGCATTTT. This chain links TRBV21-1 with TRBJ1-5. TRBV21-1 is given as a pseudogene. This CDR3 has 15 residues.

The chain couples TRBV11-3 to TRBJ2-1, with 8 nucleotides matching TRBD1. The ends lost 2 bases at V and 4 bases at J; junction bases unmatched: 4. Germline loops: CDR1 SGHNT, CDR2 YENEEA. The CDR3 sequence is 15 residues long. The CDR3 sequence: CASSLQGAAYNEQFF. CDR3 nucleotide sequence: TGTGCCAGCAGCTTACAGGGGGCTGCTTACAATGAGCAGTTCTTC.

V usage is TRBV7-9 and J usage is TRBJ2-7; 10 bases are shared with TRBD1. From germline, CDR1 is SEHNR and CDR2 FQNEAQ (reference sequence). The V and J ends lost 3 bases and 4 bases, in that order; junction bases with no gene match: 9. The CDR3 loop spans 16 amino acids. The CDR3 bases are TGTGCCAGCAGCTTGGGACTCCGGGACAGGGGTTACGAGCAGTACTTC. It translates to CASSLGLRDRGYEQYF.

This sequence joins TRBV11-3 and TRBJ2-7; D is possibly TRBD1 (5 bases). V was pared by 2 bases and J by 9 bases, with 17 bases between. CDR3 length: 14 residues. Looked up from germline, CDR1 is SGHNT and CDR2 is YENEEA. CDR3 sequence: CASSLSGLETAQYF. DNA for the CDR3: TGTGCCAGCAGCTTATCCGGTTTAGAGACAGCGCAGTACTTC.

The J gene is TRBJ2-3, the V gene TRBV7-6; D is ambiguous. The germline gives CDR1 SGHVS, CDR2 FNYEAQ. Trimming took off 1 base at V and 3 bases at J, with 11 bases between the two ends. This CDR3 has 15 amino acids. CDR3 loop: CASSLGMVGTDTQYF. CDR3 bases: TGTGCCAGCAGCTTAGGTATGGTGGGGACAGATACGCAGTATTTT.

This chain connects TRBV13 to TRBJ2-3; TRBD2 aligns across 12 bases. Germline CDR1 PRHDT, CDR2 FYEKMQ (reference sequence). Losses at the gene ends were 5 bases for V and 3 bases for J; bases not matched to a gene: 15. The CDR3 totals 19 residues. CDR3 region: CASSRLGTSGSGGTDTQYF. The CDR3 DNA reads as TGTGCCAGCAGCCGGCTCGGGACTAGCGGGTCAGGTGGGACAGATACGCAGTATTTT.

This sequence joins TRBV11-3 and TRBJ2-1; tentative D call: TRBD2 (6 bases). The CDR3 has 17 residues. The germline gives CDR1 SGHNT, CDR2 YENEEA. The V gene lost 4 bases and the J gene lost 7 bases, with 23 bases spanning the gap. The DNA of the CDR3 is TGTGCCAGCAGCTCCTGGGGCGCGTTAGCGGACGGGAATGAGCAGTTCTTC. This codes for CASSSWGALADGNEQFF.

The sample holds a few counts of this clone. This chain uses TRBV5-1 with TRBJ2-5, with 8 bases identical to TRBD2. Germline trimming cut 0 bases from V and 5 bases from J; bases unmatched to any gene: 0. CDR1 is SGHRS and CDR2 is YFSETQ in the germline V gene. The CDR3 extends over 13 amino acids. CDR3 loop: CASSLAGGETQYF. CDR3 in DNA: TGCGCCAGCAGCTTGGCGGGGGGGGAGACCCAGTACTTC.

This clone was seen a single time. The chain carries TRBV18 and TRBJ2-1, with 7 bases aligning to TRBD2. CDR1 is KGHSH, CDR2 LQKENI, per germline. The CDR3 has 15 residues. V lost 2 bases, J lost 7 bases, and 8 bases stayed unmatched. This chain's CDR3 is CASSPMAGVGNEQFF. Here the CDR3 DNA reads TGTGCCAGCTCACCAATGGCGGGAGTGGGGAATGAGCAGTTCTTC. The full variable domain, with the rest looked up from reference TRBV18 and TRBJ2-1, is NAGVMQNPRHLVRRRGQEARLRCSPMKGHSHVYWYRQLPEEGLKFMVYLQKENIIDESGMPKERFSAEFPKEGPSILRIQQVVRGDSAAYFCASSPMAGVGNEQFFGPGTRLTVL.

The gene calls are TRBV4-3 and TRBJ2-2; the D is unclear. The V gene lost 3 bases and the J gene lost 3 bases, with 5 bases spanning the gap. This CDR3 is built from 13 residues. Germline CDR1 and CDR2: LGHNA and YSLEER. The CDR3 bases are TGCGCCAGCAGCCACGTGCACACCGGGGAGCTGTTTTTT. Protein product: CASSHVHTGELFF.

CDR3 nucleotide sequence: TGTGCCAGCAGGCCCCACTTACGCAGCAATCAGCCCCAGCATTTT. Protein: CASRPHLRSNQPQHF. This chain joins TRBV7-3 and TRBJ1-5; D not resolved. The CDR3 is 15 amino acids. The V and J ends lost 6 bases and 1 base respectively, with 13 bases between them. Germline loops: CDR1 SGHTA, CDR2 FQGTGA.

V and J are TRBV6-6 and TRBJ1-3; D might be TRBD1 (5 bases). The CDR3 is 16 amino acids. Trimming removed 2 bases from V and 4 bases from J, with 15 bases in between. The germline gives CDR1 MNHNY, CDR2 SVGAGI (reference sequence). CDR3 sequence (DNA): TGTGCCAGCAGTTACCCCAGGGAGTTTACCGGAAACACCATATATTTT. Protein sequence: CASSYPREFTGNTIYF.

The CDR3 bases are TGTGCCAGCAGTGAAGCCGGAGGGGCCTATGGCTACACCTTC. It translates to CASSEAGGAYGYTF. This sequence joins TRBV2 and TRBJ1-2; a weak D match, TRBD1 (5 bases). The V and J ends lost 0 bases and 4 bases respectively, with 9 bases between them. This CDR3 comprises 14 residues. Germline V gives CDR1 SNHLY, CDR2 FYNNEI.

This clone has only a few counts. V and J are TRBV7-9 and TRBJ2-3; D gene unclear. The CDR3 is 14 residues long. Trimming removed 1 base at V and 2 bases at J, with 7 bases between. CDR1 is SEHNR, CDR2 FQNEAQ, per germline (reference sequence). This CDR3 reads CASSLDWDTDTQYF. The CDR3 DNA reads TGTGCCAGCAGCTTAGACTGGGACACAGATACGCAGTATTTT.

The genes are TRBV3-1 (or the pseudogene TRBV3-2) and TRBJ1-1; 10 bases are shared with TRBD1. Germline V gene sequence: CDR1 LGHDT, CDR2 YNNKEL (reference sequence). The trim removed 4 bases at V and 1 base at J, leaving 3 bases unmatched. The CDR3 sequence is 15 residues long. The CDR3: CASSRQGAGNTEAFF. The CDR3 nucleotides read TGTGCCAGCAGCCGACAGGGGGCGGGGAACACTGAAGCTTTCTTT.

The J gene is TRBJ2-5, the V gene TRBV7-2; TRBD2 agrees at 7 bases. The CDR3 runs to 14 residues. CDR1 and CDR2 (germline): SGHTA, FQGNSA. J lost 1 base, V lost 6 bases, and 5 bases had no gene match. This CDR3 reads CASSPASGQETQYF. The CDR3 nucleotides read TGTGCCAGCAGTCCTGCTAGCGGCCAAGAGACCCAGTACTTC.

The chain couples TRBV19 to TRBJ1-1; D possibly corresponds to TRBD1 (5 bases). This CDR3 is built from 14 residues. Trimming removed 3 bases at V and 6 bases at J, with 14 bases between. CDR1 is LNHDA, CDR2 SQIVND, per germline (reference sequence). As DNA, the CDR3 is TGTGCCAGTAGTATGGGGGTCGAAACCCCTGAAGCTTTCTTT. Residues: CASSMGVETPEAFF.

The CDR3 DNA reads as TGCGCCAGCAGCCCCCAGCCTAACACTGAAGCTTTCTTT. It encodes CASSPQPNTEAFF. V gene TRBV5-1 combines with J gene TRBJ1-1; D call uncertain. Per the germline V gene, CDR1 is SGHRS and CDR2 is YFSETQ. CDR3 length: 13 amino acids. Trimming left V 4 bases short and J 2 bases short, with 9 bases between.

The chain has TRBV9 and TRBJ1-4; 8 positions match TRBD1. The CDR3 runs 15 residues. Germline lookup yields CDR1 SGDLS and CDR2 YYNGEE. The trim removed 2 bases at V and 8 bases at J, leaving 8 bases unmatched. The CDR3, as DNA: TGTGCCAGCAGCGTTGGGGACAGGCGGACCGAAAAACTGTTTTTT. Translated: CASSVGDRRTEKLFF. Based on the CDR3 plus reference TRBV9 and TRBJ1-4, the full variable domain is DSGVTQTPKHLITATGQRVTLRCSPRSGDLSVYWYQQSLDQGLQFLIQYYNGEERAKGNILERFSAQQFPDLHSELNLSSLELGDSALYFCASSVGDRRTEKLFFGSGTQLSVL.

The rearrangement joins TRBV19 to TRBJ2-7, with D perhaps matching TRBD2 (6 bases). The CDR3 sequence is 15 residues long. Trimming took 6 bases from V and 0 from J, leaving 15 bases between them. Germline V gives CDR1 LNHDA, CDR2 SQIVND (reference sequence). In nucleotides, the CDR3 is TGTGCCAGTAGCCCTACTAGCTACGGCTCCTACGAGCAGTACTTC. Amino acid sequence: CASSPTSYGSYEQYF.

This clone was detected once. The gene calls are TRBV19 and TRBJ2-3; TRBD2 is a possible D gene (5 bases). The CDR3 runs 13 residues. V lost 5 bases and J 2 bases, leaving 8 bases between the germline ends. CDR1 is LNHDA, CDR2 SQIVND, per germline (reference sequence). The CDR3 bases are TGTGCCAGTAGTCCAGCGGACACAGATACGCAGTATTTT. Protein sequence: CASSPADTDTQYF.